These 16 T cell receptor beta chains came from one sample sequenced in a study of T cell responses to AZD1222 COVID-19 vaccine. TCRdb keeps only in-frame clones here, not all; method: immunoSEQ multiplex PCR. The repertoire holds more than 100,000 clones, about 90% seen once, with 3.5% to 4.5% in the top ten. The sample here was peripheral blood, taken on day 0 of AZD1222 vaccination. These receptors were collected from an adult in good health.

The DNA for the CDR3 is TGTGCCAGCAGCGTAGAGGGGACAGCTAACTATGGCTACACCTTC. It is translated as CASSVEGTANYGYTF. The rearrangement links TRBV9 to TRBJ1-2, with 7 bases identical to TRBD1. Trimming cost V 0 bases and J 0 bases; bases outside gene matches: 2. The CDR3 is made up of 15 amino acids. CDR1 SGDLS and CDR2 YYNGEE come from the germline V gene.

In DNA form, the CDR3 reads TGTGCCAGCAGTTCCCCGGGACAGGGCATAAACACTGAAGCTTTCTTT. Translated, it gives CASSSPGQGINTEAFF. J is TRBJ1-1 and V is TRBV6-6; 9 bases agree with TRBD1. The CDR3 sequence is 16 residues long. The germline CDR1 and CDR2 sequences are MNHNY and SVGAGI (reference sequence). V lost 4 bases and J lost 2; bases outside the gene matches: 8.

The CDR3: CASSVGRGSVVLFF. The CDR3 coding sequence is TGTGCCAGTAGTGTGGGCCGAGGCAGCGTGGTGCTGTTTTTT. The chain links TRBV19 to TRBJ2-2; D unclear. The CDR3 spans 14 residues. The V end was cut by 5 bases, the J end by 13 bases, with 20 bases between. Germline V gives CDR1 LNHDA, CDR2 SQIVND (reference sequence).

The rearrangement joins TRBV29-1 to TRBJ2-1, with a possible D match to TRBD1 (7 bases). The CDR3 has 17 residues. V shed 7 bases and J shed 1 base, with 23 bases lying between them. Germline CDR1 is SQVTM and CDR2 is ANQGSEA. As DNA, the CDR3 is TGCAGCGCCGAATCCCACAGCAGGGGGGAATCCTACAATGAGCAGTTCTTC. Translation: CSAESHSRGESYNEQFF.

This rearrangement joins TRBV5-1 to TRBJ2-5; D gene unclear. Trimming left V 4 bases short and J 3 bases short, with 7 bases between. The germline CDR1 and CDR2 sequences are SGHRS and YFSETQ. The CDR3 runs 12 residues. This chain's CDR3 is CASSLEKETQYF. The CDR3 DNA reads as TGCGCCAGCAGCCTAGAAAAAGAGACCCAGTACTTC. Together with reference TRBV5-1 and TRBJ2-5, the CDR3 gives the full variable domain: KAGVTQTPRYLIKTRGQQVTLSCSPISGHRSVSWYQQTPGQGLQFLFEYFSETQRNKGNFPGRFSGRQFSNSRSEMNVSTLELGDSALYLCASSLEKETQYFGPGTRLLVL.

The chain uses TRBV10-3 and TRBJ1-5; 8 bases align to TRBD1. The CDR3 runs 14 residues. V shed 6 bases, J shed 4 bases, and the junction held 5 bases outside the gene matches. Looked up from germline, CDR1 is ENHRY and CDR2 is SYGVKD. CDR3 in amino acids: CAISTGGKNQPQHF. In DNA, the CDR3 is TGTGCCATCAGCACAGGGGGGAAGAATCAGCCCCAGCATTTT.

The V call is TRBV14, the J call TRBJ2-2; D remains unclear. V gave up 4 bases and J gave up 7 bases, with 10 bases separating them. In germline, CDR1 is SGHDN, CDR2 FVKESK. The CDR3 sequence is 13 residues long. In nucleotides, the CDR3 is TGTGCCAGCAGCCTGGTCCTGAGCGGGGAGCTGTTTTTT. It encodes CASSLVLSGELFF. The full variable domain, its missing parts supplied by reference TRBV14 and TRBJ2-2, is EAGVTQFPSHSVIEKGQTVTLRCDPISGHDNLYWYRRVMGKEIKFLLHFVKESKQDESGMPNNRFLAERTGGTYSTLKVQPAELEDSGVYFCASSLVLSGELFFGEGSRLTVL.

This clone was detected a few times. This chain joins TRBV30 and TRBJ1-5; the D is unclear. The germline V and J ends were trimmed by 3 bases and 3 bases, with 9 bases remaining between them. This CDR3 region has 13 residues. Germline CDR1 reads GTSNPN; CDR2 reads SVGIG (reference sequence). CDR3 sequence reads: CAWSPRNNQPQHF. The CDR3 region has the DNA TGTGCCTGGAGCCCCAGGAACAATCAGCCCCAGCATTTT.

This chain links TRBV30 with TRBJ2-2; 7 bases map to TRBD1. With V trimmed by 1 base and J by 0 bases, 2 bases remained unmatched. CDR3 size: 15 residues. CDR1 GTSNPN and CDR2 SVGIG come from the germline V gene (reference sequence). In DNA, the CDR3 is TGTGCCTGGAGTGGACAGGGCACGAACACCGGGGAGCTGTTTTTT. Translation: CAWSGQGTNTGELFF. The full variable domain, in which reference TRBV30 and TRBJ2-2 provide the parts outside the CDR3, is SQTIHQWPATLVQPVGSPLSLECTVEGTSNPNLYWYRQAAGRGLQLLFYSVGIGQISSEVPQNLSASRPQDRQFILSSKKLLLSDSGFYLCAWSGQGTNTGELFFGEGSRLTVL.

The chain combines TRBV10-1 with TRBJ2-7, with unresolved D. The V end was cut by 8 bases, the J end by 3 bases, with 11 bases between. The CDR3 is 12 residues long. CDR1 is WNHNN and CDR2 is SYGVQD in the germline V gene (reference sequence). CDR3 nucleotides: TGCGCCAGCCATGTAGGAGACTACGAGCAGTACTTC. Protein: CASHVGDYEQYF.

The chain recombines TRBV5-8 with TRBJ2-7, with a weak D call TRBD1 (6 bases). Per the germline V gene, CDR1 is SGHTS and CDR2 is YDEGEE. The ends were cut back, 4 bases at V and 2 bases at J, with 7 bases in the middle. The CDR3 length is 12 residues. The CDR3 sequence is CASSRDTYEQYF. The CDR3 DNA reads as TGTGCCAGCAGCCGGGACACCTACGAGCAGTACTTC.

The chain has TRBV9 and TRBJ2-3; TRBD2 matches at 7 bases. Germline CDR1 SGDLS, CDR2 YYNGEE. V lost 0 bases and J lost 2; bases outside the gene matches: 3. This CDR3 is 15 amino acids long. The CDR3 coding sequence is TGTGCCAGCAGCGTAGGGGACTACCACACAGATACGCAGTATTTT. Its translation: CASSVGDYHTDTQYF.

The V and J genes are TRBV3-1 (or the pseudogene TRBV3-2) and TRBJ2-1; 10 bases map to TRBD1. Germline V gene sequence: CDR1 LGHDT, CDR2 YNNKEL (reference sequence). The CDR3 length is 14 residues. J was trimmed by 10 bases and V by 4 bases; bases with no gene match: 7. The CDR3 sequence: CASSPGQGVGEQFF. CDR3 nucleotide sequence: TGTGCCAGCAGCCCTGGACAGGGGGTCGGAGAGCAGTTCTTC.

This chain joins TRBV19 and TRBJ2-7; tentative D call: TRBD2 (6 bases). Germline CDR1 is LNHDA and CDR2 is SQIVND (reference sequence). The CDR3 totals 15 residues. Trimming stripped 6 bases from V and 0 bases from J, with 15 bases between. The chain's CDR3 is CASSPVEGLSYEQYF. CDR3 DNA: TGTGCCAGTAGCCCTGTGGAGGGGCTCTCCTACGAGCAGTACTTC.

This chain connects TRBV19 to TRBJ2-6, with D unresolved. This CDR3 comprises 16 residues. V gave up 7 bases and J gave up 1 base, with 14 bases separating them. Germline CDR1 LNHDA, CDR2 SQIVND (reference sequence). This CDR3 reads CASIDLRGSGANVLTF. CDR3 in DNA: TGTGCCAGTATCGACTTACGAGGATCTGGGGCCAACGTCCTGACTTTC.

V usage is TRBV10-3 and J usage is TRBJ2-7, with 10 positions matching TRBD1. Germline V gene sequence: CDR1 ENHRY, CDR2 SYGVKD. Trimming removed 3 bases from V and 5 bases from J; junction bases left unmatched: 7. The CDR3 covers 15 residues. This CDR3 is CAISESGTGVNEQYF. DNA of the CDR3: TGTGCCATCAGTGAATCCGGGACAGGGGTAAACGAGCAGTACTTC.